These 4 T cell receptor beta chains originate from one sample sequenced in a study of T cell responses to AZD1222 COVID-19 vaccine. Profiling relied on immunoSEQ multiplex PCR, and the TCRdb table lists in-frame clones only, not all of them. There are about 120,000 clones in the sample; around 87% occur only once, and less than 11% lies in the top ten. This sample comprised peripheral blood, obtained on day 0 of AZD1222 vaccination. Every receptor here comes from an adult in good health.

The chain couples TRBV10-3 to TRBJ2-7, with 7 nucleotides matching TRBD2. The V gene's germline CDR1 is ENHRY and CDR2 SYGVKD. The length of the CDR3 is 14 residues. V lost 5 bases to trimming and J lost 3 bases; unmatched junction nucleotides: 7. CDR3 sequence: CAISFTVAGYEQYF. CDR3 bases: TGTGCCATCAGTTTTACGGTAGCGGGCTACGAGCAGTACTTC.

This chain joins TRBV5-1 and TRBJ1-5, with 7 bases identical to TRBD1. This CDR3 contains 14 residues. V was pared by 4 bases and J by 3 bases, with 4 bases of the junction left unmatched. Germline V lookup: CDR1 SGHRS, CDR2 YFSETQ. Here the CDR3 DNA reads TGCGCCAGCAGCACGACAGGGAACAATCAGCCCCAGCATTTT. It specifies CASSTTGNNQPQHF.

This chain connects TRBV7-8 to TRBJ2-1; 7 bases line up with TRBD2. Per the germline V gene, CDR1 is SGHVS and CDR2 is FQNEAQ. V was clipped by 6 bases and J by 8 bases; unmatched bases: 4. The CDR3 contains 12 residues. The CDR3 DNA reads TGTGCCAGCAGTCGGACTAGTCATGAGCAGTTCTTC. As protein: CASSRTSHEQFF.

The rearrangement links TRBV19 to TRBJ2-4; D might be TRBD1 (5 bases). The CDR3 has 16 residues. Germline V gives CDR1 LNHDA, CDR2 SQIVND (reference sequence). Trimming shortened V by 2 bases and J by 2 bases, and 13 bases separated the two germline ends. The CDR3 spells CASSISGMGSKNIQYF. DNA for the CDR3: TGTGCCAGTAGTATATCAGGGATGGGGTCCAAAAACATTCAGTACTTC.